This T cell receptor beta chain appears in the sequencing data of a study of T cells after yellow fever vaccination (dated by TCRdb to 2018 to 2020). General notes on the study: The SMART-Seq v4 Ultra Low Input RNA kit was used to prepare libraries from fractions with low cell numbers. Blood was drawn at multiple timepoints before and after primary and secondary immunization, with bulk PBMC replicates and cell subsets isolated. The cohort comprised two healthy male donors, one aged 18 to 30 and one aged 30 to 40 years. Bulk TCR alpha and beta repertoires were sequenced longitudinally to track T-cell clones before and after primary and booster YFV17D yellow fever vaccination. The paper's findings and limits, for the study overall: The secondary T-cell response was found to be weaker but faster than the primary response, with a peak reached on day 5 rather than on day 15. Most clones expanded after primary vaccination were re-detected after the booster (96% of CD4 and 88% of CD8), suggesting broad memory maintenance. Because abundant contaminating clonotypes from the bulk population could be contained in FACS-sorted repertoires, computational filtering was required. A small share of clonotypes was detected in both CD4 and CD8 compartments, with the overlap likely arising from convergent recombination. Because only a couple of donors were included in the study, the extent to which the findings can be generalized is limited.

To note about this clonotype: No antigen is known for it. No base quality values were provided; no much bigger clone lies one nucleotide off.

TCR cDNA was synthesized by 5'RACE template switching, through which a universal primer site and unique molecular identifiers were introduced. cDNA synthesis was primed from both the TCR alpha and TCR beta constant segments. Library amplification involved two PCR steps, and the second step added sample barcodes and sequencing adapters. Sequencing of the libraries was done on either Illumina HiSeq 2500 (2x100 bp) or NovaSeq (2x150 bp). The study's own analysis went as follows. Demultiplexing of reads and collapsing into UMI consensus sequences were performed with MIGEC, and V(D)J alignment was carried out with MiXCR. Vaccine-responding clonotypes were defined with edgeR using replicate PBMC samples, requiring FDR below 0.01 and a log2 fold change above 5 up to day 15. Bulk clonotypes were assigned CD4 or CD8 identity according to which sequenced CD4 or CD8 repertoire held them at higher abundance. Using fastp trimming at Q25 and MiXCR clonotype assembly, TCRdb reanalyzed the public sequencing data and kept in-frame beta chains. A single entry per CDR3 protein holds the most common genes and DNA from its merged rows. The authors' filters were not applied to this entry. The sample records fewer than 650,000 distinct CDR3 sequences, just over 20% of which are singletons. The ten largest clones take up roughly a sixth of the sample.

The germline V gene (reference sequence) yields SEHNR for CDR1 and FQNEAQ for CDR2. V is pruned by 6 bases and J by 3 bases, leaving 5 bases of the junction without a gene match. The CDR3 sequence holds 13 residues, the cysteine and phenylalanine included. Solely the CDR3 DNA is kept, with 39 bases framed from the first base. The intended sense of this specimen's treatment or condition label: live attenuated yellow fever vaccine strain. At each blood-draw timepoint, two biological replicates of bulk PBMCs were obtained. PBMCs were isolated from peripheral blood using a standard Ficoll-Paque protocol. RNA was extracted with TriZol from bulk PBMCs, CD4 and CD8 fractions, and dextramer-positive and dextramer-negative fractions.

The sequences come from PBMCs, collected about 20 days after the first yellow fever vaccination. The V and J segments used are TRBV7-9 and TRBJ2-7, and 7 bases in between align with TRBD1. This sequence originates from a man aged 18 to 30 who received the YFV17D yellow fever vaccine. In nucleotides, the sequence is TGTGCCAGCAGTCAGGGGGTACTCTACGAGCAGTACTTC. This sequence encodes CASSQGVLYEQYF.